Each of the 9 T cell receptor beta chains below was sequenced from the same sample in a study of vaccination and CD4 T cells after COVID-19. Their antigen targets remain unknown. Treatment specified: approximately nine-day PBMC culture with coronavirus spike peptide pools or control peptides (ViraFEST assay). Sequencing of the DNA from cultured CD4+ T cells was carried out with the Oncomine TCR Beta short-read assay. TCRdb re-analysed the PCR reads in MiXCR, keeping a single row per CDR3 protein. The sample has about 8,900 distinct CDR3 sequences, 55% to 75% seen once. Sequencing was done on a sample of CD4+ T cells from blood, cultured in vitro. The receptors stem from a human donor who had recovered from COVID-19.

The CDR3 reads CASSAYRGPRPNEQFF. In DNA form, the CDR3 reads TGTGCCAGCAGTGCCTACAGGGGGCCCCGGCCCAATGAGCAGTTCTTC. The chain has TRBV21-1 and TRBJ2-1; the table's D gene call, TRBD1, was not cross checked with the DNA. TRBV21-1 is assigned pseudogene status. The CDR3 contains 16 residues.

V gene TRBV12-3 or TRBV12-4 combines with J gene TRBJ1-5, with 8 bases matching TRBD1. The CDR3 covers 14 residues. V shed 5 bases, J shed 7 bases, and the junction held 7 bases outside the gene matches. The CDR3 DNA reads as TGTGCCAGCAGTCGACAGGGGCTTTTCCAGCCCCAGCATTTT. Amino acids: CASSRQGLFQPQHF.

The CDR3 spells CASSTSTTGVEGYTF. The DNA of the CDR3 is TGTGCCAGCAGCACCTCCACCACAGGGGTGGAAGGCTACACCTTC. The chain employs TRBV7-2 and TRBJ1-2; 7 bases are shared with TRBD1. Trimming at V came to 5 bases and at J to 8 bases, leaving 14 bases not matched to a gene. Looked up from germline, CDR1 is SGHTA and CDR2 is FQGNSA. This CDR3 has 15 amino acids.

The CDR3 is CSIGDQPQHF. DNA of the CDR3: TGCAGCATAGGGGATCAGCCCCAGCATTTT. The chain links TRBV20-1 to TRBJ1-5; D perhaps matches TRBD1 (5 bases). This CDR3 is built from 10 residues. CDR1 is DFQATT, CDR2 SNEGSKA, per germline (reference sequence).

V usage is TRBV2 and J usage is TRBJ2-2; a weak D match, TRBD2 (5 bases). The germline gives CDR1 SNHLY, CDR2 FYNNEI. CDR3 length: 14 residues. The ends were cut back, 6 bases at V and 4 bases at J, with 12 bases in the middle. CDR3 amino acids: CASRTGGSTGELFF. CDR3 nucleotides: TGTGCCAGCAGAACGGGTGGGAGCACCGGGGAGCTGTTTTTT.

This clonotype appeared once. The CDR3 sequence is CASSEAPGRNQPQHF. CDR3 DNA: TGTGCCAGCAGTGAAGCCCCCGGCCGCAATCAGCCCCAGCATTTT. The J gene is TRBJ1-5, the V gene TRBV2, with no clear D. The length of the CDR3 is 15 residues. Germline V gene data show CDR1 as SNHLY and CDR2 as FYNNEI. V lost 0 bases to trimming and J lost 2 bases, with 8 bases between them.

This chain joins TRBV7-2 and TRBJ1-1, with D possibly TRBD1 on 5 matching bases. CDR3 size: 11 residues. Germline V gene lookup returns CDR1 SGHTA and CDR2 FQGNSA. The ends were cut back, 4 bases at V and 11 bases at J, with 11 bases in the middle. The CDR3 nucleotides read TGTGCCAGCAGCTCACGGGGGAGGGCTTTCTTT. Amino acid sequence: CASSSRGRAFF.

The J gene is TRBJ1-5, the V gene TRBV28; possibly TRBD1 for D (6 bases). This CDR3 region has 15 residues. Germline CDR1 and CDR2: MDHEN and SYDVKM. Trimming removed 3 bases from V and 2 bases from J, with 11 bases in between. CDR3 sequence (DNA): TGTGCCAGCAGTTTTCCCTCAGGGGGCAATCAGCCCCAGCATTTT. It yields the protein CASSFPSGGNQPQHF.

This clonotype was counted a single time. The chain employs TRBV19 and TRBJ1-5; a weak D match, TRBD1 (5 bases). CDR3 length: 15 amino acids. Germline CDR1 and CDR2: LNHDA and SQIVND (reference sequence). Deletions cut 5 bases from V and 0 bases from J, with 11 bases between. The CDR3 spells CASSPGTDSNQPQHF. In DNA form, the CDR3 reads TGTGCCAGTAGTCCCGGGACGGATAGCAATCAGCCCCAGCATTTT.